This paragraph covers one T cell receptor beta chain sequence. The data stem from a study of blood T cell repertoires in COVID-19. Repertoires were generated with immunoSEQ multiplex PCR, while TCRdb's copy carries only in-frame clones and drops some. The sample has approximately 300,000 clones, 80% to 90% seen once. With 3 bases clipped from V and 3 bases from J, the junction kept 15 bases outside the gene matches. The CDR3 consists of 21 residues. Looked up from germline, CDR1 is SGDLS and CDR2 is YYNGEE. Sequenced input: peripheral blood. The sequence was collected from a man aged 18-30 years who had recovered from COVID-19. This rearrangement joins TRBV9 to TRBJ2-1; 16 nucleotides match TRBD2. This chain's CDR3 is CASSDSGLAGGPVRDYNEQFF. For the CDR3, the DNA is TGTGCCAGCAGCGACTCGGGACTAGCGGGAGGGCCTGTTCGCGACTACAATGAGCAGTTCTTC.